This record looks at one TCR beta chain sequence and its context. Its antigen is currently unknown. This record comes from a study of pediatric ulcerative colitis. Measured with immunoSEQ multiplex PCR; TCRdb has only the in-frame clones, and not every one. This sample has about 32,000 clones, with roughly 78% found just once. Before the diagnostic colonoscopy, ulcerative colitis patients were free of immunosuppressive medication. The CDR3 extends over 18 amino acids. V was pared by 0 bases and J by 2 bases, with 17 bases between. CDR1 is LNHNV and CDR2 is YYDKDF in the germline V gene (reference sequence). Study-wide findings and caveats: Blood-rectal clonal overlap within each person was significantly higher in ulcerative colitis patients than controls.

This clonotype originated in a boy aged 10-17 years with severe ulcerative colitis. The chain employs TRBV15 and TRBJ2-1; D call uncertain. The source material was blood. The CDR3 protein is CATSRDRGALGTYNEQFF. The CDR3 region has the DNA TGTGCCACCAGCAGAGATCGTGGCGCCCTAGGGACCTACAATGAGCAGTTCTTC. The variable domain in full, completed from reference TRBV15 and TRBJ2-1, reads DAMVIQNPRYQVTQFGKPVTLSCSQTLNHNVMYWYQQKSSQAPKLLFHYYDKDFNNEADTPDNFQSRRPNTSFCFLDIRSPGLGDTAMYLCATSRDRGALGTYNEQFFGPGTRLTVL.